The clone carrying this T cell receptor beta chain was observed a few times. Its antigen remains unknown. The source of the sample is a study of human T cells and chemical hapten exposure. Study background: There were weekly diphenylcyclopropenone doses to the scalp for patients throughout the approximately 25-week study. Alopecia areata, totalis or universalis was found in mostly female patients. Study-wide points: Significantly greater numbers of large CDR3 similarity clusters came from expanded TCRs than from controls.

The study's library attached unique molecular identifiers to single cDNA molecules. MiXCR, applied by TCRdb to the RACE reads, yields one record per CDR3 protein. The sample lists some 120,000 distinct CDR3 sequences, 9% to 13% occurring once. Trimming left V 8 bases short and J 0 bases short, with 12 bases between. CDR1 is SQVTM, CDR2 ANQGSEA, per germline. The length of the CDR3 is 13 residues. Documented time point: patch test 1, 2 weeks after DPC sensitization. The treatment: therapeutic diphenylcyclopropenone sensitization with weekly scalp DPC. This sample comprised whole blood, obtained in connection with sensitization to the hapten diphenylcyclopropenone (DPC). V gene TRBV29-1 combines with J gene TRBJ2-3, with D perhaps TRBD2 (6 bases). The source is a woman in her 50s with alopecia areata. Some clones in this sample may be carry-over from other donors' samples. CDR3 bases: TGCAGCTCTTCAGCGGGTAGCACAGATACGCAGTATTTT. Protein product: CSSSAGSTDTQYF.